What follows are 2 T cell receptor beta chains derived from one specimen sequenced in a study of long-term antiretroviral therapy in people with HIV (dated by TCRdb to between 2021 and 2024). Sequencing of the TRB variable region was done with the immunoSEQ hsTCRB v3.0 assay at survey level resolution. What TCRdb holds here is the immuneACCESS table cut down to in-frame rearrangements. Part of the clones is not present; checked against another copy, under half of the missing clones reflect an unresolved V gene, and the others are unexplained. For this sample there are tens of thousands of clones; roughly 85% appear just once. Jointly, the top ten make up around 10% of the sample. Here the sequenced sample was unsorted PBMCs, taken 2.3 years after starting antiretroviral therapy. Receptors originate from a man aged 35 to 55 with HIV.

DNA of the CDR3: TGCGCCAGCAGCCAAGATTTAAGGGGGCGCGGTAGCAATCAGCCCCAGCATTTT. This codes for CASSQDLRGRGSNQPQHF. The V and J genes are TRBV4-1 and TRBJ1-5, with 7 bases lining up with TRBD1. The J segment lost 0 bases and the V segment lost 0 bases, leaving 8 bases of the junction unmatched. This CDR3 contains 18 residues. CDR1 and CDR2 from the germline V gene are MGHRA and YSYEKL.

The chain links TRBV18 to TRBJ2-3, with 7 bases matching TRBD2. The germline V gene encodes CDR1 KGHSH and CDR2 LQKENI. Trimming at V came to 0 bases and at J to 3 bases, leaving 6 bases not matched to a gene. The CDR3 loop spans 16 amino acids. CDR3 residues: CASSPPGGSGTDTQYF. CDR3 nucleotide sequence: TGTGCCAGCTCACCACCGGGGGGGTCAGGAACAGATACGCAGTATTTT.